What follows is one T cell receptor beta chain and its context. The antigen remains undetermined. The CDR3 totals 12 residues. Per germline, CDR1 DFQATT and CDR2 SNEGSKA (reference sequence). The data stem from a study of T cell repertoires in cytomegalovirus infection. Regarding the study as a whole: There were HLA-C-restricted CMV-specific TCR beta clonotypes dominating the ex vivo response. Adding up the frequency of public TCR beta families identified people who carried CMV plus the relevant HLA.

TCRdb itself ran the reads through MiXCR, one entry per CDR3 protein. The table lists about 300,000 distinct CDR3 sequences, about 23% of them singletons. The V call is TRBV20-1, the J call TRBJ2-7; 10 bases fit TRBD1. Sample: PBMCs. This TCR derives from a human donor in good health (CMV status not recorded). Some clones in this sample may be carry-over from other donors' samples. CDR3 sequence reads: CSSGTGAVEQYF. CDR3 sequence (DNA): TGCAGCTCCGGGACAGGGGCGGTCGAGCAGTACTTC.